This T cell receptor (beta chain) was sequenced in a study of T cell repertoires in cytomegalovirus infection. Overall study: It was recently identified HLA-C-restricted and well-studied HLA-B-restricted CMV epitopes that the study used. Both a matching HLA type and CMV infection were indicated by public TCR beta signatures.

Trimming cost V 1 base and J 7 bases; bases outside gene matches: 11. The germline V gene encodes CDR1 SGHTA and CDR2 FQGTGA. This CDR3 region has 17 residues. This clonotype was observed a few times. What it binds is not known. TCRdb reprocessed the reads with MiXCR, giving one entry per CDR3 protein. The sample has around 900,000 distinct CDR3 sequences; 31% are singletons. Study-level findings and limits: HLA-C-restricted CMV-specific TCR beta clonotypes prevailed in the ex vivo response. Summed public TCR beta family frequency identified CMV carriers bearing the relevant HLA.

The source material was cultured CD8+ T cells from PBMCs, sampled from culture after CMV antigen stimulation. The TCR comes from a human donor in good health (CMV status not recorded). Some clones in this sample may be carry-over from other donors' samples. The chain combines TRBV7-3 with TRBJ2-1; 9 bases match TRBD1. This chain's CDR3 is CASSLKRGQGVRNEQFF. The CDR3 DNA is TGTGCCAGCAGCTTAAAGAGGGGACAGGGAGTCAGGAATGAGCAGTTCTTC. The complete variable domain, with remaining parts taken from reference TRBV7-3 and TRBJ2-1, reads GAGVSQTPSNKVTEKGKYVELRCDPISGHTALYWYRQSLGQGPEFLIYFQGTGAADDSGLPNDRFFAVRPEGSVSTLKIQRTERGDSAVYLCASSLKRGQGVRNEQFFGPGTRLTVL.